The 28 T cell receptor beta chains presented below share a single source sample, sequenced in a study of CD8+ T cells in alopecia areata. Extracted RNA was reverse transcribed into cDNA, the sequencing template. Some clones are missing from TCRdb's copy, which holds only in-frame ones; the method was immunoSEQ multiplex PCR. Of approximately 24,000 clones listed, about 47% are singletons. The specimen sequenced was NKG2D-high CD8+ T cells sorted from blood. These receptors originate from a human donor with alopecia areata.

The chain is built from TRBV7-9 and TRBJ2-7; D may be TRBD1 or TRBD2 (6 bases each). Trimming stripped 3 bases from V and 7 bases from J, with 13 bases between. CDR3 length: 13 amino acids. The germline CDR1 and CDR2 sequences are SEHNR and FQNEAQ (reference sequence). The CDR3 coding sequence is TGTGCCAGCAGCTTTCTGGGGGGCGGGGAGCAGTACTTC. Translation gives CASSFLGGGEQYF. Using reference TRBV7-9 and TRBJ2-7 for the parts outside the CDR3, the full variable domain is DTGVSQNPRHKITKRGQNVTFRCDPISEHNRLYWYRQTLGQGPEFLTYFQNEAQLEKSRLLSDRFSAERPKGSFSTLEIQRTEQGDSAMYLCASSFLGGGEQYFGPGTRLTVT.

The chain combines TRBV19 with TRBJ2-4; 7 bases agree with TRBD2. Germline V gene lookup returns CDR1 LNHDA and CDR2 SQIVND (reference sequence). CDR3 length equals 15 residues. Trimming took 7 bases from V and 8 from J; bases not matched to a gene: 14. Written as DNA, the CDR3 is TGTGCCAGTACCCAGGCCCTAGCGGCTGTGGACATTCAGTACTTC. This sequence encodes CASTQALAAVDIQYF.

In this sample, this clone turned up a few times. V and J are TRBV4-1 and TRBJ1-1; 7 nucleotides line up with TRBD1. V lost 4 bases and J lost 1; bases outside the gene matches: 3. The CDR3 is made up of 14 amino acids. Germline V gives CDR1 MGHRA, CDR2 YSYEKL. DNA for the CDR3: TGCGCCAGCAGCCCGGGGACAGCGAACACTGAAGCTTTCTTT. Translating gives CASSPGTANTEAFF.

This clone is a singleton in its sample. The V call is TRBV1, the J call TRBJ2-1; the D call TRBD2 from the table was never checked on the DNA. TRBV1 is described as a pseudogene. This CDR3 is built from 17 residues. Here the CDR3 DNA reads TGCACCAGCAGGCTTTTACGGGAGCGGGAGGGGACAAATGAGCAGTTCTTC. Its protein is CTSRLLREREGTNEQFF.

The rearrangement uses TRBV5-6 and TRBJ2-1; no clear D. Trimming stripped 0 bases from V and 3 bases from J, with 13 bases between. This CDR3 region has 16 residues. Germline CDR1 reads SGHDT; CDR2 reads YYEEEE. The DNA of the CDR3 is TGTGCCAGCAGCTTGGTCGGGCTCTCGCTCTACAATGAGCAGTTCTTC. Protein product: CASSLVGLSLYNEQFF.

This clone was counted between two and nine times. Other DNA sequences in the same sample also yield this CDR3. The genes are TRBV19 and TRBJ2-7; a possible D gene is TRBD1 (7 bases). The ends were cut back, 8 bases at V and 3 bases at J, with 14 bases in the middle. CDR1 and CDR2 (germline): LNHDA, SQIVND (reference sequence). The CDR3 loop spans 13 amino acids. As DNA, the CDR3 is TGTGCCAGTTCCGCGGGACAGATCTACGAGCAGTACTTC. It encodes CASSAGQIYEQYF.

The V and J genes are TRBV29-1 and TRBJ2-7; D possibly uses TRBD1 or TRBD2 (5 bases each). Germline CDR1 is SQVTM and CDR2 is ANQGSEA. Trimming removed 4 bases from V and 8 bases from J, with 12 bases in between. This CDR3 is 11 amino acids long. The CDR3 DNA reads TGCAGCGTTGTCGGTCGGGGCCAGCAGTACTTC. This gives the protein CSVVGRGQQYF.

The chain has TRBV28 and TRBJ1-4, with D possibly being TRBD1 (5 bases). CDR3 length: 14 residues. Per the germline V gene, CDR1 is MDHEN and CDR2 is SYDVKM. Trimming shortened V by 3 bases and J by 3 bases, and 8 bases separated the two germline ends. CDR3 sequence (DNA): TGTGCCAGCAGTTTTAGAGGGGCTAATGAAAAACTGTTTTTT. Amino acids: CASSFRGANEKLFF.

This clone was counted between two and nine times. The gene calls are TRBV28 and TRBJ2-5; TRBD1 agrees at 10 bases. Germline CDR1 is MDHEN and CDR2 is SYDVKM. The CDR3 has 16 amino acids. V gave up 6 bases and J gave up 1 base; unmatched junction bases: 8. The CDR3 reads CASSPADRGVQETQYF. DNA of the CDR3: TGTGCCAGCAGCCCAGCGGACAGGGGGGTCCAAGAGACCCAGTACTTC.

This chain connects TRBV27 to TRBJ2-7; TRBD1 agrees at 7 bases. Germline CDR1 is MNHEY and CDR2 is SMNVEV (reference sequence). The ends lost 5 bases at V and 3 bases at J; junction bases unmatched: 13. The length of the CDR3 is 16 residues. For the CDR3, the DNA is TGTGCCAGCAGTCAAACTTCGACAGGGAGCAGCTACGAGCAGTACTTC. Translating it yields CASSQTSTGSSYEQYF.

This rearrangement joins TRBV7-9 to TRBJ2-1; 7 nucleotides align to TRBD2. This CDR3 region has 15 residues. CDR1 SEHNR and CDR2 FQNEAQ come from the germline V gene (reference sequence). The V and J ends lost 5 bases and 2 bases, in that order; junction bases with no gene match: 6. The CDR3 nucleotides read TGTGCCAGCAGCCAAGCTAGCGGTACCTACAATGAGCAGTTCTTC. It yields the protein CASSQASGTYNEQFF.

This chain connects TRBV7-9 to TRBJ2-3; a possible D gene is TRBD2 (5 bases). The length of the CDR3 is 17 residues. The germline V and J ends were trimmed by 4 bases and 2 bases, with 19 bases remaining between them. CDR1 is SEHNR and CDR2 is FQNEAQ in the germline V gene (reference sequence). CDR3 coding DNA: TGTGCCAGCAGCTCCCCCGAGGGTGTACGTATCACAGATACGCAGTATTTT. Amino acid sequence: CASSSPEGVRITDTQYF.

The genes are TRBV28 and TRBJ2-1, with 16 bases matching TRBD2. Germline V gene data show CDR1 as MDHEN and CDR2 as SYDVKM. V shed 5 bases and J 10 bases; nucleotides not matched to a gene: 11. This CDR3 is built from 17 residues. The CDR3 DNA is TGTGCCAGCAGTATGGGACTAGCGGGAGGGCCCGGTTTCGAGCAGTTCTTC. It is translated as CASSMGLAGGPGFEQFF.

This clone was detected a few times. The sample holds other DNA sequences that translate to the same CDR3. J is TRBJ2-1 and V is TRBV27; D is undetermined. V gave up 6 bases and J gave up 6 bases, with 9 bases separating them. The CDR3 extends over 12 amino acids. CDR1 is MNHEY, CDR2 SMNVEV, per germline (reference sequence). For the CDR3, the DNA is TGTGCCAGCAGCCCTATTAGCAATGAGCAGTTCTTC. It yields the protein CASSPISNEQFF.

This CDR3 reads CASSSTTGTATYEQYF. The CDR3 DNA follows: TGCGCCAGCAGTAGTACCACCGGGACAGCCACCTACGAGCAGTACTTC. The V and J genes are TRBV5-1 and TRBJ2-7; TRBD1 aligns across 7 bases. CDR3 size: 16 residues. Losses at the gene ends were 5 bases for V and 2 bases for J; bases not matched to a gene: 13. From germline, CDR1 is SGHRS and CDR2 YFSETQ. The variable domain in full, completed from reference TRBV5-1 and TRBJ2-7, reads KAGVTQTPRYLIKTRGQQVTLSCSPISGHRSVSWYQQTPGQGLQFLFEYFSETQRNKGNFPGRFSGRQFSNSRSEMNVSTLELGDSALYLCASSSTTGTATYEQYFGPGTRLTVT.

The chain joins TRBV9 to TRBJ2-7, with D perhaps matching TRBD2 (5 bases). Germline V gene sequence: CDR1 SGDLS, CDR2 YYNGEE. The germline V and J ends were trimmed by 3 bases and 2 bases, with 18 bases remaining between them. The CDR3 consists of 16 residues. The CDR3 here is CASSEHPGTAAYEQYF. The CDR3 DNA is TGTGCCAGCAGCGAACACCCGGGAACCGCGGCCTACGAGCAGTACTTC. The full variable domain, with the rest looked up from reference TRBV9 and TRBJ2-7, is DSGVTQTPKHLITATGQRVTLRCSPRSGDLSVYWYQQSLDQGLQFLIQYYNGEERAKGNILERFSAQQFPDLHSELNLSSLELGDSALYFCASSEHPGTAAYEQYFGPGTRLTVT.

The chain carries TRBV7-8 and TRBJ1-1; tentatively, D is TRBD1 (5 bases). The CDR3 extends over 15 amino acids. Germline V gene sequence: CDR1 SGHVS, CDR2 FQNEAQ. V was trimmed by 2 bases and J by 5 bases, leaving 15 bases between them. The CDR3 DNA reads TGTGCCAGCAGCTTAACGTCGGGGGGGTATACTGAAGCTTTCTTT. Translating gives CASSLTSGGYTEAFF.

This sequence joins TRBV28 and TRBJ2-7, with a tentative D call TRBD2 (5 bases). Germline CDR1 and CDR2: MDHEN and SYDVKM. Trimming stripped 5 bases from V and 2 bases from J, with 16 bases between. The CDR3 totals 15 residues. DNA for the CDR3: TGTGCCAGCAGTCGGGTAGACTACCTCGCCTACGAGCAGTACTTC. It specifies CASSRVDYLAYEQYF. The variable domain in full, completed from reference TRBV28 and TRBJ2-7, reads DVKVTQSSRYLVKRTGEKVFLECVQDMDHENMFWYRQDPGLGLRLIYFSYDVKMKEKGDIPEGYSVSREKKERFSLILESASTNQTSMYLCASSRVDYLAYEQYFGPGTRLTVT.

This chain's CDR3 is CASSFGRQAFF. The CDR3 nucleotides are TGTGCCAGCAGTTTTGGGAGACAAGCTTTCTTT. J is TRBJ1-1 and V is TRBV27; no reliable D call. V lost 3 bases and J 9 bases, leaving 8 bases between the germline ends. The CDR3 consists of 11 residues. In germline, CDR1 is MNHEY, CDR2 SMNVEV (reference sequence).

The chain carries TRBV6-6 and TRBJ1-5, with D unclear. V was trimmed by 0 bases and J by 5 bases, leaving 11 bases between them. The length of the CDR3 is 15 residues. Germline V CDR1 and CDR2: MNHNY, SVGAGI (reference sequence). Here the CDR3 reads CASSYSISSDQPQHF. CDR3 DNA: TGTGCCAGCAGTTACTCGATCAGCTCGGATCAGCCCCAGCATTTT.

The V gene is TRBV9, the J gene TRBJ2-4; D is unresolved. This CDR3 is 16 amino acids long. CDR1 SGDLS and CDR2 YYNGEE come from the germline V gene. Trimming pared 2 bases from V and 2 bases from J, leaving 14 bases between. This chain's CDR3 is CASSVGRIATKNIQYF. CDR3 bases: TGTGCCAGCAGCGTGGGCCGCATAGCTACCAAAAACATTCAGTACTTC.

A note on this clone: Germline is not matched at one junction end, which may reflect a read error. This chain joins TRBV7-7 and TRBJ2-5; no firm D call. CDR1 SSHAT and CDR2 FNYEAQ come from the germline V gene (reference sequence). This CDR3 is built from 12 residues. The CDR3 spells CASSSGPQAQYF. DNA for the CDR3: TGTGCTAGCAGCTCAGGCCCCCAGGCCCAGTACTTC.

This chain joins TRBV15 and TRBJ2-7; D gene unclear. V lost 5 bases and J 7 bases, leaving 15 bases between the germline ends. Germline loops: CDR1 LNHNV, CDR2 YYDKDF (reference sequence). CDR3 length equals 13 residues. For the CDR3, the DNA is TGTGCCACCAGCGGCATGGAGCTACGGGAGCAGTACTTC. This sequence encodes CATSGMELREQYF. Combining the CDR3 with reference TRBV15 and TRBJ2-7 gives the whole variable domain DAMVIQNPRYQVTQFGKPVTLSCSQTLNHNVMYWYQQKSSQAPKLLFHYYDKDFNNEADTPDNFQSRRPNTSFCFLDIRSPGLGDTAMYLCATSGMELREQYFGPGTRLTVT.

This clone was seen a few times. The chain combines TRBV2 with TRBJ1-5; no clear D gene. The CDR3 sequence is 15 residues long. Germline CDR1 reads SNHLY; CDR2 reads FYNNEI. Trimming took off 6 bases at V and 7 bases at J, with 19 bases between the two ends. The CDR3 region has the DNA TGTGCCAGCAGACTTCCTCAGGAACGAGGACAGCCCCAGCATTTT. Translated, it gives CASRLPQERGQPQHF.

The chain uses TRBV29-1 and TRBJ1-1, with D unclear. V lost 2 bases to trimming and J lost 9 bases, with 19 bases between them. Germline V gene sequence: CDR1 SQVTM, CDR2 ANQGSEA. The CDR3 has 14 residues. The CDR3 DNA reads TGCAGCGTTGAATTCGGCGGCCTCGAATTTAAAGCTTTCTTT. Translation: CSVEFGGLEFKAFF.

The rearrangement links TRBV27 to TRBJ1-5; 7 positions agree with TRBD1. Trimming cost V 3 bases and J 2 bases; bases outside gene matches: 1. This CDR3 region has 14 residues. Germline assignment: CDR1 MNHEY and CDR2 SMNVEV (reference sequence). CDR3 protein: CASSLDRRNQPQHF. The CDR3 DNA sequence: TGTGCCAGCAGTTTGGACAGGCGCAATCAGCCCCAGCATTTT.

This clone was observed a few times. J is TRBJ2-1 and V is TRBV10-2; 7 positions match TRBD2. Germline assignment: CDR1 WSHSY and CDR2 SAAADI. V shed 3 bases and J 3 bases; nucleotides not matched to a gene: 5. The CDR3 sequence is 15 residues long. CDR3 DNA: TGCGCCAGCAGTGACAATTTAGCGGGCTACAATGAGCAGTTCTTC. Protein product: CASSDNLAGYNEQFF.

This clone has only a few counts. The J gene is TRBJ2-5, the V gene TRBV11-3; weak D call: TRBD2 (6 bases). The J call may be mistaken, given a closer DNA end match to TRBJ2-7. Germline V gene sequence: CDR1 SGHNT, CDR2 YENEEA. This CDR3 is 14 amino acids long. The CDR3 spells CASRMYGGTYEQYF. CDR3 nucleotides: TGTGCCAGCAGGATGTACGGGGGAACCTACGAGCAGTACTTC.